Sequencing of this T cell receptor beta chain was carried out in a study of blood T cell repertoires in COVID-19. The overall study: The United States, Italy and Spain provided the acute and convalescent COVID-19 samples. Sample material is recorded as cDNA or gDNA derived from T cells, B-cell-depleted T cells, or PBMCs.

In the original workflow: Counts of nucleated cells, estimated from reference gene primer amplification, were obtained. Sequencing was performed with immunoSEQ multiplex PCR; in TCRdb, only in-frame clones are kept and a portion is missing. V and J calls and clone size follow that table, whereas D and trimming were derived from the DNA. The sample contains 250,000 or so clones, about 84% of which appear only once. Germline CDR1 KGHSH, CDR2 LQKENI. Between the trimmed V and J ends, which lost 3 bases and 6 bases, there was a span of 15 bases. The CDR3 sequence is 14 residues long. The source is a man of 80 years or more with acute or convalescent COVID-19. Sequenced: peripheral blood. The rearrangement links TRBV18 to TRBJ2-7, with D perhaps TRBD1 (5 bases). The CDR3 here is CASSPDSATGEQYF. The CDR3 DNA reads as TGTGCCAGCTCACCTGACAGTGCCACTGGCGAGCAGTACTTC.